The clone carrying this T cell receptor (beta chain) was seen more than once but under ten times. As yet, its antigen is unknown. The record originates from a study of Graves' ophthalmopathy and Graves' hyperthyroidism. Pregnant or lactating patients and those with other autoimmune diseases or uncontrolled infections were excluded. Researchers took RNA transcripts and amplified TCR beta CDR3 regions from them. Second-round multiplex PCR followed a first-round RT-PCR using HTBI primers. TCRdb passed the multiplex PCR reads through MiXCR, listing each CDR3 protein once. Of hundreds of thousands of distinct CDR3 sequences in the sample, 40% were seen once. Findings and caveats of the study: Distinction of ophthalmopathy from stable hyperthyroidism by a 13-signature model reached roughly 87% sensitivity and 81.08% specificity.

The germline V and J ends were trimmed by 1 base and 1 base, with 7 bases remaining between them. Germline CDR1 and CDR2: DFQATT and SNEGSKA (reference sequence). The CDR3 sequence is 13 residues long. This TCR came from an adult man with Graves' ophthalmopathy. The chain links TRBV20-1 to TRBJ2-5; D gene ambiguous. What was sequenced was peripheral blood. The CDR3 reads CSARVSPQETQYF. CDR3 bases: TGCAGTGCTAGAGTTAGCCCCCAAGAGACCCAGTACTTC.